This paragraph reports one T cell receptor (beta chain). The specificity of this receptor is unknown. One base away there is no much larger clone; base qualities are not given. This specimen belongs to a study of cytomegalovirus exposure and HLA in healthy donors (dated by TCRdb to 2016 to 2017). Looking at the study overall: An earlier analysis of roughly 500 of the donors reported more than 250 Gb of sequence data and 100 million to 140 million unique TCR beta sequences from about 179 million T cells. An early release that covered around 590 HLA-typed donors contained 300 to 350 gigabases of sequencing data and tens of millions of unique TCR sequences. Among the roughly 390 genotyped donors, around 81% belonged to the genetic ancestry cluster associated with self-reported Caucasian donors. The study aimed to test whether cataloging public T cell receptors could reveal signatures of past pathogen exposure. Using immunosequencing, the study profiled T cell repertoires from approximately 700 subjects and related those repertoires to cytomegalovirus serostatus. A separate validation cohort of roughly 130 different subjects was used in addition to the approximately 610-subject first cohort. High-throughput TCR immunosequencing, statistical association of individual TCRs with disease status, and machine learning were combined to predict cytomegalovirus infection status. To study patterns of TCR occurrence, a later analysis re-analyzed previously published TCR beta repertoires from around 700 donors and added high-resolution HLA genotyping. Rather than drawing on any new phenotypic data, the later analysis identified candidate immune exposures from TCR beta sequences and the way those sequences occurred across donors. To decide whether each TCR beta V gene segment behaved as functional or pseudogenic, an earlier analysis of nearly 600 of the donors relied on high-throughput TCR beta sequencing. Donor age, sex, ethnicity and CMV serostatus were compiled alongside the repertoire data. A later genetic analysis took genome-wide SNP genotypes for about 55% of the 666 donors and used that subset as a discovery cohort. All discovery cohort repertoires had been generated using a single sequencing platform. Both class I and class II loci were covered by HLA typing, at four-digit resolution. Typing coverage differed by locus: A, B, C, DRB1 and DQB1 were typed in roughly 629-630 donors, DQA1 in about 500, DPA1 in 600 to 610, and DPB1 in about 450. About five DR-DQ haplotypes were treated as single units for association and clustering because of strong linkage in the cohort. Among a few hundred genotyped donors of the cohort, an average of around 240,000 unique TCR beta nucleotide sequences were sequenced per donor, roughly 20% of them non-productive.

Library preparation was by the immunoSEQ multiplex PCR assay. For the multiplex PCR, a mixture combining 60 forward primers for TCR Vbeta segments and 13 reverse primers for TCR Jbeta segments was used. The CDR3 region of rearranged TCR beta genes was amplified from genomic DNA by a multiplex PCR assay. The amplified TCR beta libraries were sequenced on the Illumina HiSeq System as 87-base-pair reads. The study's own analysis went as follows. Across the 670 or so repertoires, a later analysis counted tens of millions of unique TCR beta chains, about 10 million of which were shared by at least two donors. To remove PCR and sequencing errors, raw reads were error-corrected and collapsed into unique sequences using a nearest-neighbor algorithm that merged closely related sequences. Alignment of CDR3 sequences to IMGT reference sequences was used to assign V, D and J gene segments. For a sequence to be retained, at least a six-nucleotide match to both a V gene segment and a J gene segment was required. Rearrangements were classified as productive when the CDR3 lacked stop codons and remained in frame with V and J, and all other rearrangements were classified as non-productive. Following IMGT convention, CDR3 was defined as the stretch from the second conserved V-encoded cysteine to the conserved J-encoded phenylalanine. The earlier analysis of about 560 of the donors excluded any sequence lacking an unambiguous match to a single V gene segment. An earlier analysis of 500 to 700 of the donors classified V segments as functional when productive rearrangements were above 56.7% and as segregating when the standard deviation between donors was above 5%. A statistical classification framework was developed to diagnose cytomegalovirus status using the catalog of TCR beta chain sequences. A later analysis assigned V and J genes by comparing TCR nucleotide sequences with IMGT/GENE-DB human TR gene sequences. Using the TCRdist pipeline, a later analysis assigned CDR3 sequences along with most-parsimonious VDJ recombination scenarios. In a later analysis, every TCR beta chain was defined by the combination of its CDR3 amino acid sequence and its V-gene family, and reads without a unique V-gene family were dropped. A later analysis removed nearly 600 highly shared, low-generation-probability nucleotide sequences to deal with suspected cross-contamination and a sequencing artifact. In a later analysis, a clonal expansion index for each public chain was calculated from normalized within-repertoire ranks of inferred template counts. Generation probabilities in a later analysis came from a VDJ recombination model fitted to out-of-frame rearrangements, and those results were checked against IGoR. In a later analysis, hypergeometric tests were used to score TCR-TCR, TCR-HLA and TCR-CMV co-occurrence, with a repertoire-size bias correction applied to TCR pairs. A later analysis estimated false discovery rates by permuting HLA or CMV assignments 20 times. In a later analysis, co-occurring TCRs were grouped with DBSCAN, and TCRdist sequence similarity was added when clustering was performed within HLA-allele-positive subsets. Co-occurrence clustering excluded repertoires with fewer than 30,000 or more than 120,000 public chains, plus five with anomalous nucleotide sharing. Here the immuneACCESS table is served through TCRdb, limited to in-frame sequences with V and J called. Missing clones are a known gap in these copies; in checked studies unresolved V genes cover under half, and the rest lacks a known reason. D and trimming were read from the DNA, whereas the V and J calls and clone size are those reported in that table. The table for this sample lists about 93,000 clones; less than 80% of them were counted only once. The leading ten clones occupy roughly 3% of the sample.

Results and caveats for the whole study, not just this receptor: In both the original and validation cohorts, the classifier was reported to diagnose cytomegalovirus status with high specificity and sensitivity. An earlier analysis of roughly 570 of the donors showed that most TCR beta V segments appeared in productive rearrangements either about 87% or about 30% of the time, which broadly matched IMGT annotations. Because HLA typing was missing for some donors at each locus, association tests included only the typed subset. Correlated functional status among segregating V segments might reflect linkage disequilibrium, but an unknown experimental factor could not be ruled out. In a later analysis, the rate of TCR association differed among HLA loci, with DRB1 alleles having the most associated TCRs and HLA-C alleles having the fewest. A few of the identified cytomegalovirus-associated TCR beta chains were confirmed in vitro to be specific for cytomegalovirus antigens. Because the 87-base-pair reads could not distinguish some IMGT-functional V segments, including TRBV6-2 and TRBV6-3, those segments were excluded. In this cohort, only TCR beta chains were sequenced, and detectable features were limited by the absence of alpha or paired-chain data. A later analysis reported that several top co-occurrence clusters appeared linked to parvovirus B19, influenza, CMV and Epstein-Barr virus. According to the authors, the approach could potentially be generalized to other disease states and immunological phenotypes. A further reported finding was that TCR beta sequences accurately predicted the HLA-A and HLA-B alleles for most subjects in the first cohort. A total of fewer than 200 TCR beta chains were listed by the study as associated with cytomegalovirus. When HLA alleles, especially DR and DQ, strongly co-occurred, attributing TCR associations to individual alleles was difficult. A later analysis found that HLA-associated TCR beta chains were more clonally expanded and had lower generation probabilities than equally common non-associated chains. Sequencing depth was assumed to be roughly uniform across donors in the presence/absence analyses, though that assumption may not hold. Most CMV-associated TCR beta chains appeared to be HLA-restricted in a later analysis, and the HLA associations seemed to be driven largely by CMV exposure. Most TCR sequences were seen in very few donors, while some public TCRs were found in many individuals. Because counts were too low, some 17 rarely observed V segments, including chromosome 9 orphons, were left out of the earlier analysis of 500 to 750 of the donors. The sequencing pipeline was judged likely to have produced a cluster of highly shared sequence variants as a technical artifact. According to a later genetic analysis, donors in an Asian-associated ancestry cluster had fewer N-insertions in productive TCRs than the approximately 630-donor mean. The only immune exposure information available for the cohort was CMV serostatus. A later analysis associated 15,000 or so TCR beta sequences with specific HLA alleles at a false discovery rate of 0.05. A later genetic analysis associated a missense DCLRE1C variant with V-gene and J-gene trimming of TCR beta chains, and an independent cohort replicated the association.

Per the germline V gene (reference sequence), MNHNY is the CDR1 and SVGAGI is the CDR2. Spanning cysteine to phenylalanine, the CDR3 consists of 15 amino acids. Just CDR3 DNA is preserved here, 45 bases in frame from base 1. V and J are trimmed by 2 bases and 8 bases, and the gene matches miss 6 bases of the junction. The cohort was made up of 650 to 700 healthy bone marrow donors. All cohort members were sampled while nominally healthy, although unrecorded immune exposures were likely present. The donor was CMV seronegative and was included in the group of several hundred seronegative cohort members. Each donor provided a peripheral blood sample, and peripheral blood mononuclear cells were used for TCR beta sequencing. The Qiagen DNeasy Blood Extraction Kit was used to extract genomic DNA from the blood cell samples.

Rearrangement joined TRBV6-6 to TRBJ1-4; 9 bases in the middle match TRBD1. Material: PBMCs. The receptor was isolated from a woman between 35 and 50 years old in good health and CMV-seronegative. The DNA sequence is TGTGCCAGCAGTTACCCGGGACAGGGAGACGAAAAACTGTTTTTT. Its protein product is CASSYPGQGDEKLFF.